The next 28 T cell receptor beta chains were all read from a single sample in a study of T cells in Graves' hyperthyroidism and ophthalmopathy. Amplified regions were TCR beta CDR3 sequences from RNA transcripts. HTBI primers were used for first-round RT-PCR of the TCR CDR3. TCRdb re-analysed the multiplex PCR reads in MiXCR, keeping a single row per CDR3 protein. Altogether more than 100,000 distinct CDR3 sequences are present, about half being singletons, with the ten largest covering 20% to 30%. The sample consisted of blood. The source of these receptors is a man aged 40-49 years with Graves' hyperthyroidism.

Only one count was recorded for this clonotype. The rearrangement uses TRBV11-2 and TRBJ2-1, with TRBD1 matching over 10 bases. CDR1 SGHAT and CDR2 FQNNGV come from the germline V gene. This CDR3 comprises 16 residues. V was clipped by 5 bases and J by 12 bases; unmatched bases: 16. CDR3 sequence: CASSIDRGPRGNLQFF. The CDR3 DNA sequence: TGTGCCAGCAGCATCGACAGGGGGCCCCGGGGTAACCTGCAGTTCTTC.

Concerning this clonotype itself: As the CDR3 is not closed by the conserved phenylalanine or tryptophan, this likely results from a read error. It is unclear where the CDR3 begins or ends on the DNA, so no DNA is shown, and the CDR3 is as TCRdb lists it. The V call is TRBV7-3, the J call TRBJ2-3. Germline V CDR1 and CDR2: SGHTA, FQGTGA. The CDR3 is 17 residues long, ends included. The CDR3 reads CASSLNARQAMHRYAVV.

The rearrangement links TRBV9 to TRBJ2-3, with TRBD1 matching 8 bases. Germline CDR1 reads SGDLS; CDR2 reads YYNGEE. This CDR3 has 14 residues. Germline trimming cut 0 bases from V and 9 bases from J; bases unmatched to any gene: 6. The CDR3 is CASSVGKDRETQYF. CDR3 bases: TGTGCCAGCAGCGTAGGTAAGGACAGGGAAACGCAGTATTTT.

The rearrangement links TRBV20-1 to TRBJ1-2, with TRBD1 matching 7 bases. Trimming at V came to 6 bases and at J to 8 bases, leaving 9 bases not matched to a gene. This CDR3 spans 12 amino acids. Germline V gives CDR1 DFQATT, CDR2 SNEGSKA (reference sequence). The CDR3 sequence is CSAPTGLRGYTF. CDR3 DNA sequence: TGCAGTGCCCCGACAGGGTTAAGAGGCTACACCTTC.

This clonotype has ten or more counts. The V gene is TRBV19, the J gene TRBJ2-7; the D gene could be TRBD1 or TRBD2 (5 bases each). The CDR3 has 14 amino acids. Germline V gives CDR1 LNHDA, CDR2 SQIVND (reference sequence). Trimming left V 5 bases short and J 0 bases short, with 11 bases between. In nucleotides, the CDR3 is TGTGCCAGTAGTGCCCGGGACGGCTCCTACGAGCAGTACTTC. It codes for CASSARDGSYEQYF.

The sample holds many counts of this clonotype. The chain employs TRBV5-8 and TRBJ1-2, with D uncertain. The V gene lost 3 bases and the J gene lost 6 bases, with 9 bases spanning the gap. This CDR3 region has 12 residues. From germline, CDR1 is SGHTS and CDR2 YDEGEE. The CDR3 is CASSYREDGYTF. In nucleotides, the CDR3 is TGTGCCAGCAGCTACCGGGAGGATGGCTACACCTTC.

A note on this clonotype: Relative to the germline gene, one junction end is altered; a read error may explain this. The chain carries TRBV15 and TRBJ2-7; D possibly corresponds to TRBD1 (5 bases). CDR1 and CDR2 (germline): LNHNV, YYDKDF (reference sequence). This CDR3 region has 15 residues. The CDR3 loop reads CATSSADSPSYEQCF. As DNA, the CDR3 is TGTGCCACCAGCAGCGCCGACAGTCCCTCCTACGAGCAGTGCTTC.

Points on this clonotype: No conserved phenylalanine or tryptophan ends this CDR3, so it is likely a read error. The J gene is TRBJ1-1, the V gene TRBV6-5, with 8 bases lining up with TRBD1. Germline CDR1 MNHEY, CDR2 SVGAGI. The V and J ends lost 6 bases and 8 bases, in that order; junction bases with no gene match: 11. This CDR3 spans 14 amino acids. In DNA, the CDR3 is TGTGCCAGCAGAGGGGGCAGGGGGCGAAGCGAAGCTTTCGTT. Amino acids: CASRGGRGRSEAFV.

This clonotype was seen only a few times. The chain employs TRBV9 and TRBJ1-1; a possible D gene is TRBD1 (6 bases). Germline assignment: CDR1 SGDLS and CDR2 YYNGEE. Trimming removed 4 bases from V and 0 bases from J, with 19 bases in between. The CDR3 loop spans 17 amino acids. Here the CDR3 DNA reads TGTGCCAGCAGCTCATCCTCTACAGGGCCAATGAACACTGAAGCTTTCTTT. It translates to CASSSSSTGPMNTEAFF.

The table lists this clonotype with many counts. This sequence joins TRBV12-5 and TRBJ1-6; D perhaps matches TRBD1 (6 bases). V shed 4 bases and J shed 14 bases, with 18 bases lying between them. Germline CDR1 and CDR2: LGHNT and FRNRAP. The CDR3 sequence is 14 residues long. This chain's CDR3 is CASGWAVGGYALHF. The DNA for the CDR3 is TGTGCTAGTGGTTGGGCCGTAGGGGGTTATGCCCTCCACTTT.

There are many counts of this clonotype. The chain is built from TRBV5-1 and TRBJ1-1; D is unclear. Trimming removed 6 bases at V and 10 bases at J, with 16 bases between. The CDR3 consists of 12 residues. Germline-derived CDR1 and CDR2 are SGHRS and YFSETQ. In DNA, the CDR3 is TGCGCCAGCACTCAAGAAGGAGGTTCAGCTTTCTTT. It encodes CASTQEGGSAFF.

This rearrangement joins TRBV7-2 to TRBJ2-7, with D possibly being TRBD2 (7 bases). This CDR3 has 14 residues. Per the germline V gene, CDR1 is SGHTA and CDR2 is FQGNSA. Trimming shortened V by 5 bases and J by 3 bases, and 14 bases separated the two germline ends. The CDR3 protein is CASSACRGGYEQYF. The CDR3 DNA sequence: TGTGCCAGCAGCGCGTGTAGGGGGGGCTACGAGCAGTACTTC.

This clonotype has a count of ten or more. The chain joins TRBV12-3 or TRBV12-4 to TRBJ1-2; weak D call: TRBD1 (6 bases). Trimming took off 3 bases at V and 5 bases at J, with 13 bases between the two ends. The CDR3 consists of 14 residues. The CDR3 loop is CASSFRGGWYGYTF. CDR3 coding DNA: TGTGCCAGCAGTTTTAGGGGGGGGTGGTATGGCTACACCTTC.

Many counts were recorded for this clonotype. This sequence joins TRBV11-2 and TRBJ2-7; possible D gene TRBD2, 6 bases. This CDR3 is built from 15 residues. Germline CDR1 reads SGHAT; CDR2 reads FQNNGV. The V end lost 5 bases, the J end lost 0 bases, and 14 bases lay between the germline ends. The CDR3 sequence: CASSPFAGSSYEQYF. The CDR3 bases are TGTGCCAGCAGCCCTTTCGCGGGGAGCTCCTACGAGCAGTACTTC.

This clonotype was observed many times. V gene TRBV4-1 combines with J gene TRBJ2-5, with D unclear. This CDR3 comprises 14 residues. The V end was cut by 0 bases, the J end by 2 bases, with 7 bases between. Germline CDR1 and CDR2: MGHRA and YSYEKL. The CDR3 reads CASSQETGQETQYF. CDR3 bases: TGCGCCAGCAGCCAAGAAACCGGACAAGAGACCCAGTACTTC.

This clonotype was observed at least ten times. This rearrangement joins TRBV10-2 to TRBJ2-4; TRBD2 matches at 8 bases. The CDR3 is made up of 16 amino acids. Looked up from germline, CDR1 is WSHSY and CDR2 is SAAADI. The junction had 11 bases not matched to a gene; V was cut back by 4 bases and J by 6 bases. This chain's CDR3 is CASSASGSRGLNIQYF. In nucleotides, the CDR3 is TGCGCCAGCAGTGCGAGCGGGAGTCGGGGGTTAAACATTCAGTACTTC.

Ten or more counts support this clonotype. This rearrangement joins TRBV20-1 to TRBJ1-1; the match to TRBD1 covers 8 bases. After removal of 1 base from V and 0 bases from J, the junction contained 4 bases not matched to a gene. The CDR3 consists of 15 residues. Germline values: CDR1 DFQATT, CDR2 SNEGSKA (reference sequence). The CDR3 bases are TGCAGTGCTAGAGTACAGGGGGGTCTGAACACTGAAGCTTTCTTT. Protein product: CSARVQGGLNTEAFF.

This clonotype was seen many times. The CDR3 sequence is CASSLGGSTEAFF. The CDR3 nucleotides read TGTGCCAGCAGTTTGGGGGGGTCGACTGAAGCTTTCTTT. The chain recombines TRBV6-1 with TRBJ1-1; tentative D call: TRBD1 (5 bases). The CDR3 runs to 13 residues. With 5 bases removed from V and 5 bases from J, the gap between germline ends came to 12 bases. Germline V gene sequence: CDR1 MNHNS, CDR2 SASEGT.

Concerning this clonotype: Germline and junction disagree at one end, which may indicate a read error. CDR3 nucleotide sequence: TGTGCCGGCAGTCGAGAGACCCAGTACTTC. It encodes CAGSRETQYF. The V and J genes are TRBV11-2 and TRBJ2-5, with D unclear. The CDR3 length is 10 residues. Germline loops: CDR1 SGHAT, CDR2 FQNNGV.

This clonotype has at least ten counts. V is TRBV20-1 and J is TRBJ1-3; 8 nucleotides agree with TRBD1. This CDR3 spans 17 amino acids. V was clipped by 0 bases and J by 0 bases; unmatched bases: 7. In germline, CDR1 is DFQATT, CDR2 SNEGSKA (reference sequence). The CDR3 DNA follows: TGCAGTGCTAGAGATGCCACAGGGGGTGACTCTGGAAACACCATATATTTT. Translation gives CSARDATGGDSGNTIYF.

V is TRBV2 and J is TRBJ1-4; no clear D. Germline loops: CDR1 SNHLY, CDR2 FYNNEI. V lost 10 bases to trimming and J lost 8 bases, with 11 bases between them. This CDR3 is 11 amino acids long. DNA for the CDR3: TGTGCCACCGCGGAGGAAGAAAAACTGTTTTTT. Its translation is CATAEEEKLFF.

This clonotype was detected many times. The chain carries TRBV7-2 and TRBJ2-1; 8 positions match TRBD2. Germline CDR1 reads SGHTA; CDR2 reads FQGNSA. Losses at the gene ends were 1 base for V and 3 bases for J; bases not matched to a gene: 5. The CDR3 runs to 16 residues. CDR3 region: CASSLDGRALYNEQFF. DNA for the CDR3: TGTGCCAGCAGCTTAGACGGGAGGGCCCTCTACAATGAGCAGTTCTTC.

This clonotype was seen a few times. The chain recombines TRBV20-1 with TRBJ1-4; the D is unclear. CDR3 length equals 12 residues. V lost 4 bases, J lost 5 bases, and 8 bases lay in between. Germline values: CDR1 DFQATT, CDR2 SNEGSKA (reference sequence). The CDR3 bases are TGCAGTGCTACTGGGGAGAATGAAAAACTGTTTTTT. This encodes CSATGENEKLFF.

The chain has TRBV7-9 and TRBJ1-1; 9 bases agree with TRBD1. V was pared by 5 bases and J by 11 bases, with 9 bases of the junction left unmatched. This CDR3 has 13 residues. Germline CDR1 and CDR2: SEHNR and FQNEAQ (reference sequence). In nucleotides, the CDR3 is TGTGCCAGCAGCCCGGGACACAGGGGGCTTGCTTTCTTT. This sequence encodes CASSPGHRGLAFF.

This clonotype was counted at least ten times. The genes are TRBV4-3 and TRBJ2-7; possible D gene TRBD2, 5 bases. Germline CDR1 and CDR2: LGHNA and YSLEER. Trimming took off 0 bases at V and 2 bases at J, with 11 bases between the two ends. The CDR3 spans 15 residues. The CDR3 coding sequence is TGCGCCAGCAGCCAAGATGCTAGCATGGCCTACGAGCAGTACTTC. It yields the protein CASSQDASMAYEQYF.

The V and J genes are TRBV7-1 and TRBJ1-4; 8 bases are shared with TRBD1. TRBV7-1 is reported as an ORF; its role is uncertain. The V segment lost 4 bases and the J segment 2 bases; nucleotides outside the gene matches: 3. This CDR3 comprises 15 residues. The CDR3 nucleotides are TGTGCCAGCAGCTACAGACAGGGGACTAATGAAAAACTGTTTTTT. Amino acid sequence: CASSYRQGTNEKLFF.

The chain carries TRBV9 and TRBJ2-5; perhaps TRBD1 as D (6 bases). The V end was cut by 4 bases, the J end by 5 bases, with 15 bases between. Looked up from germline, CDR1 is SGDLS and CDR2 is YYNGEE. The CDR3 runs 14 residues. CDR3: CASSRNRAEETQYF. In nucleotides, the CDR3 is TGTGCCAGCAGCCGGAACAGGGCCGAGGAGACCCAGTACTTC.

As to this clonotype: A junction end diverges from the germline sequence, so it may reflect a read error. The chain employs TRBV7-3 and TRBJ2-6; perhaps D is TRBD1 or TRBD2 (5 bases each). CDR1 and CDR2 (germline): SGHTA, FQGTGA. The CDR3 has 15 residues. The CDR3 DNA follows: TGCGCCAGCAGCGGACGGAACTCTGGGGCCGACGTCCTGACTTTC. Protein product: CASSGRNSGADVLTF.